This is a list of T cell receptor beta chains from one sample in a study of T cells in Graves' hyperthyroidism and ophthalmopathy. MiXCR was run by TCRdb on the multiplex PCR reads, yielding one entry per CDR3 protein. The sample lists about 600,000 distinct CDR3 sequences; roughly 15% were seen once. Source material: blood. The origin of the receptors is a middle-aged woman with Graves' ophthalmopathy. Both conserved end residues are part of each CDR3. Each record gives: clone size, D gene, CDR3 length, V gene, J gene, CDR3 protein, CDR3 DNA. D genes are given only for firm matches. Clone size appears in some rows only: once, few, many, or a class for an expanded clone.

few	TRBD2	18	TRBV20-1	TRBJ2-1	CSARDYQYLAGVSNEQFF	TGCAGTGCTAGAGATTATCAGTACCTAGCGGGAGTATCAAATGAGCAGTTCTTC
.	.	14	TRBV7-9	TRBJ1-1	CASSLAGGRPEAFF	TGTGCCAGCAGCCTCGCCGGGGGCCGCCCTGAAGCTTTCTTT
many	TRBD2	16	TRBV11-2	TRBJ2-5	CASSLAPGLAGGPQYF	TGTGCCAGCAGCTTAGCCCCGGGACTAGCGGGAGGACCCCAGTACTTC
many	TRBD2	14	TRBV20-1	TRBJ2-3	CSVTAGDSTDTQYF	TGCAGTGTTACTGCGGGGGATAGCACAGATACGCAGTATTTT
.	TRBD2	15	TRBV6-1	TRBJ2-1	CASTRGLAGNNEQFF	TGTGCCAGCACCCGGGGACTAGCGGGTAACAATGAGCAGTTCTTC
.	TRBD1	15	TRBV20-1	TRBJ1-6	CSARVEDRDHSPLHF	TGCAGTGCTAGAGTGGAGGACAGGGATCATTCACCCCTCCACTTT
many	.	13	TRBV20-1	TRBJ2-5	CSAKSGLVETQYF	TGCAGTGCTAAATCGGGATTAGTGGAGACCCAGTACTTC
few	.	15	TRBV9	TRBJ1-1	CASSVAGEGNTEAFF	TGTGCCAGCAGCGTAGCTGGCGAGGGAAACACTGAAGCTTTCTTT
many	TRBD2	14	TRBV3-1	TRBJ2-7	CASSRLAGDYEQYF	TGTGCCAGCAGCCGACTAGCGGGGGACTACGAGCAGTACTTC
many	.	15	TRBV20-1	TRBJ2-3	CSARESSGSTDTQYF	TGCAGTGCTAGAGAGAGTAGTGGAAGCACAGATACGCAGTATTTT
many	.	12	TRBV12-3/TRBV12-4	TRBJ2-2	CASLDLAGELFF	TGTGCCAGCTTAGACTTGGCCGGGGAGCTGTTTTTT
once	.	13	TRBV27	TRBJ2-5	CASCRGPQETQYF	TGTGCCAGCTGTCGGGGGCCACAAGAGACCCAGTACTTC
.	TRBD1	14	TRBV20-1	TRBJ2-1	CSARGQGGFNEQFF	TGCAGTGCTAGGGGACAGGGAGGCTTCAATGAGCAGTTCTTC
many	TRBD2	15	TRBV3-1	TRBJ2-1	CASSFGGTSDNEQFF	TGTGCCAGCAGCTTCGGGGGGACTAGCGACAATGAGCAGTTCTTC
.	.	13	TRBV20-1	TRBJ1-5	CSAPPGPNQPQHF	TGCAGTGCCCCCCCCGGGCCGAATCAGCCCCAGCATTTT
few	.	15	TRBV7-2	TRBJ1-5	CASSGGVWGNQPQHF	TGTGCCAGCAGCGGTGGGGTATGGGGCAATCAGCCCCAGCATTTT
few	TRBD2	15	TRBV5-1	TRBJ2-1	CASSPGTSGANEQFF	TGCGCCAGCAGCCCCGGGACTAGCGGGGCCAATGAGCAGTTCTTC
few	TRBD2	17	TRBV5-1	TRBJ2-2	CASSSPGLADNTGELFF	TGCGCCAGCAGCTCGCCGGGACTAGCGGACAACACCGGGGAGCTGTTTTTT
.	.	13	TRBV3-1	TRBJ1-2	CASSPLGAYGYTF	TGTGCCAGCAGCCCGCTCGGCGCCTATGGCTACACCTTC
many	TRBD2	18	TRBV4-2	TRBJ2-1	CASSQDPRGLAGRNEQFF	TGTGCCAGCAGCCAAGACCCACGCGGACTAGCAGGGAGGAATGAGCAGTTCTTC
many	.	13	TRBV12-3/TRBV12-4	TRBJ1-1	CASRNRENTEAFF	TGTGCCAGCAGGAACAGGGAGAACACTGAAGCTTTCTTT
few	.	15	TRBV3-1	TRBJ2-4	CASSQGLLAKNIQYF	TGTGCCAGCTCCCAAGGGCTCTTAGCCAAAAACATTCAGTACTTC
.	TRBD2	15	TRBV29-1	TRBJ2-2	CSVPGGGGASGELFF	TGCAGCGTGCCTGGGGGCGGGGGGGCATCCGGGGAGCTGTTTTTT
many	.	16	TRBV10-3	TRBJ2-1	CAISEEAGVAGNEQFF	TGTGCCATCAGTGAGGAAGCAGGAGTAGCAGGCAATGAGCAGTTCTTC
many	.	13	TRBV5-8	TRBJ1-1	CASGGAPNTEAFF	TGTGCCAGCGGAGGGGCACCGAACACTGAAGCTTTCTTT
.	.	13	TRBV20-1	TRBJ2-1	CSAGAGSYNEQFF	TGCAGTGCTGGGGCCGGCTCCTACAATGAGCAGTTCTTC
.	.	14	TRBV19	TRBJ1-6	CASSIGQGYSPLHF	TGTGCCAGTAGTATTGGGCAGGGTTATTCACCCCTCCACTTT
many	.	15	TRBV20-1	TRBJ1-1	CSARVPRSSIAEAFF	TGCAGTGCTAGAGTCCCACGGTCCTCGATTGCTGAAGCTTTCTTT
many	.	12	TRBV20-1	TRBJ1-1	CSAQDRNTEAFF	TGCAGTGCTCAGGACAGGAACACTGAAGCTTTCTTT
.	.	13	TRBV2	TRBJ2-1	CASRATSTHEQFF	TGTGCCAGCAGGGCGACTAGTACCCATGAGCAGTTCTTC
few	.	16	TRBV20-1	TRBJ2-2	CSVSINVRGASGELFF	TGCAGTGTCAGCATTAACGTGAGGGGGGCCTCCGGGGAGCTGTTTTTT
.	TRBD2	21	TRBV12-3/TRBV12-4	TRBJ2-6	CASSLSPGGGLPNSGANVLTF	TGTGCCAGCAGTTTATCCCCGGGGGGGGGCCTACCTAACTCTGGGGCCAACGTCCTGACTTTC
.	TRBD1	10	TRBV19	TRBJ2-5	CASRGTVLYF	TGTGCCAGTCGTGGGACAGTACTGTACTTC
.	.	14	TRBV20-1	TRBJ1-1	CSARFLRGGMRAFF	TGCAGTGCTAGATTCCTCCGAGGGGGAATGCGAGCTTTCTTT
.	TRBD2	15	TRBV7-2	TRBJ2-3	CASSSGGVITDTQYF	TGTGCCAGCAGCAGCGGGGGGGTGATCACAGATACGCAGTATTTT
few	.	11	TRBV12-3/TRBV12-4	TRBJ1-3	CASTDSYTIYF	TGTGCCAGCACCGACAGCTACACCATATATTTT
many	.	12	TRBV2	TRBJ2-5	CASTTGQETQYF	TGTGCCAGCACCACAGGTCAAGAGACCCAGTACTTC
many	TRBD1	13	TRBV28	TRBJ1-4	CASRDRVDEKLFF	TGTGCCAGCAGAGACAGGGTTGATGAAAAACTGTTTTTT
.	TRBD1	15	TRBV7-9	TRBJ2-2	CASSPRTGDSGGLFF	TGTGCCAGCAGCCCCAGGACAGGGGATTCCGGGGGGCTGTTTTTT
few	TRBD2	14	TRBV20-1	TRBJ2-3	CSAPAGGSPDTQYF	TGCAGTGCCCCTGCGGGCGGGAGTCCTGATACGCAGTATTTT
many	.	15	TRBV11-2	TRBJ2-7	CASSPWRGPPDEQYF	TGTGCCAGCAGCCCGTGGCGGGGGCCCCCGGACGAGCAGTACTTC
.	.	15	TRBV5-4	TRBJ1-5	CASSWEPGRDQPQHF	TGTGCCAGCAGCTGGGAGCCCGGGCGAGATCAGCCCCAGCATTTT